Following are 13 T cell receptor beta chains from one sample sequenced in a study of blood T cell repertoires in COVID-19. Clones were sequenced by immunoSEQ multiplex PCR, and TCRdb holds only the in-frame ones, with some missing. Of a few hundred thousand clones listed, roughly 83% are singletons. The material sequenced was peripheral blood. The receptors stem from a man older than 75 with acute or convalescent COVID-19.

The chain links TRBV18 to TRBJ1-1; TRBD1 might be the D (6 bases). Trimming removed 1 base at V and 5 bases at J, with 11 bases between. This CDR3 has 14 residues. CDR1 KGHSH and CDR2 LQKENI come from the germline V gene. CDR3 coding DNA: TGTGCCAGCTCACCACAAGGGCAGGGGACTGAAGCTTTCTTT. Protein product: CASSPQGQGTEAFF.

The chain is built from TRBV19 and TRBJ1-5, with 10 bases aligning to TRBD1. Germline V CDR1 and CDR2: LNHDA, SQIVND (reference sequence). The CDR3 sequence is 14 residues long. Unmatched junction bases numbered 3, after V lost 3 bases and J lost 7 bases. The CDR3 spells CASSMGQGKQPQHF. The CDR3 region has the DNA TGTGCCAGTAGTATGGGACAGGGGAAGCAGCCCCAGCATTTT.

This clone was counted a few times. V gene TRBV28 combines with J gene TRBJ2-7; perhaps TRBD1 as D (6 bases). With 6 bases removed from V and 0 bases from J, the gap between germline ends came to 12 bases. Germline V gene lookup returns CDR1 MDHEN and CDR2 SYDVKM. This CDR3 spans 14 amino acids. CDR3 region: CASRPTGPSYEQYF. In DNA, the CDR3 is TGTGCCAGCAGGCCCACAGGGCCCTCCTACGAGCAGTACTTC.

The chain joins TRBV6-5 to TRBJ2-3; TRBD1 might be the D (5 bases). TRBJ1-5 matches the DNA end more closely, so the J call is doubtful. Germline V gene data show CDR1 as MNHEY and CDR2 as SVGAGI. CDR3 size: 12 residues. The CDR3 bases are TGTGCCAGCATGGGGCACACAGATACGCAGCATTTT. Protein product: CASMGHTDTQHF.

This rearrangement joins TRBV29-1 to TRBJ2-2; 11 bases fit TRBD1. V was clipped by 6 bases and J by 7 bases; unmatched bases: 10. In germline, CDR1 is SQVTM, CDR2 ANQGSEA. This CDR3 region has 15 residues. In nucleotides, the CDR3 is TGCAGCGTAGTCCTGGGACAGGGGGTAGGCGGGGAGCTGTTTTTT. Translation gives CSVVLGQGVGGELFF.

This clone appeared many times. The chain is built from TRBV12-3 or TRBV12-4 and TRBJ1-5; D call uncertain. V shed 5 bases and J shed 4 bases, with 9 bases lying between them. The CDR3 runs to 13 residues. CDR3 sequence (DNA): TGTGCCAGCAGTCCGGGGAATAATCAGCCCCAGCATTTT. Translating gives CASSPGNNQPQHF.

This chain joins TRBV6-6 and TRBJ2-7; 11 bases match TRBD2. Unmatched junction bases numbered 24, after V lost 5 bases and J lost 6 bases. The germline V gene encodes CDR1 MNHNY and CDR2 SVGAGI (reference sequence). This CDR3 is 20 amino acids long. The DNA of the CDR3 is TGTGCCAGCAGTCACCTATACAGACAGGGGAAAGGGACTAGCGGATCCGAGCAGTACTTC. Protein: CASSHLYRQGKGTSGSEQYF.

This clone was found a few times. The identical CDR3 is also encoded by other nucleotide sequences in the sample. The J gene is TRBJ1-5, the V gene TRBV20-1; maybe TRBD1 (5 bases). The ends were cut back, 3 bases at V and 3 bases at J, with 9 bases in the middle. CDR1 and CDR2 from the germline V gene are DFQATT and SNEGSKA (reference sequence). The CDR3 is made up of 13 amino acids. Here the CDR3 DNA reads TGCAGTGCTAGTTCGGGGGTCAATCAGCCCCAGCATTTT. Protein sequence: CSASSGVNQPQHF.

The chain carries TRBV24-1 and TRBJ2-1, with TRBD2 matching over 12 bases. The V gene end was trimmed by 3 bases and the J gene end by 4 bases; junction bases not matched to a gene: 12. The CDR3 covers 19 residues. CDR1 KGHDR and CDR2 SFDVKD come from the germline V gene. CDR3 coding DNA: TGTGCCACCAGTGATCCCTCTGGACTAGCGGGAAGCGGATACAATGAGCAGTTCTTC. Protein product: CATSDPSGLAGSGYNEQFF.

V and J are TRBV7-9 and TRBJ2-1; unclear D gene. V was cut by 5 bases and J by 7 bases, with 6 bases left in between. The CDR3 covers 11 residues. Germline lookup yields CDR1 SEHNR and CDR2 FQNEAQ (reference sequence). The CDR3 protein is CASSNENEQFF. The CDR3 region has the DNA TGTGCCAGCAGCAACGAGAATGAGCAGTTCTTC. The variable domain in full, with the rest retrieved from reference TRBV7-9 and TRBJ2-1, is DTGVSQNPRHKITKRGQNVTFRCDPISEHNRLYWYRQTLGQGPEFLTYFQNEAQLEKSRLLSDRFSAERPKGSFSTLEIQRTEQGDSAMYLCASSNENEQFFGPGTRLTVL.

The chain carries TRBV28 and TRBJ2-3, with D possibly TRBD1 on 6 matching bases. The CDR3 runs 17 residues. V lost 3 bases and J 2 bases, leaving 18 bases between the germline ends. CDR1 and CDR2 (germline): MDHEN, SYDVKM. For the CDR3, the DNA is TGTGCCAGCAGTTTTGGTAAGGGCAGGGGCTACACAGATACGCAGTATTTT. It is translated as CASSFGKGRGYTDTQYF. Looking up the rest from reference TRBV28 and TRBJ2-3 gives the full variable domain: DVKVTQSSRYLVKRTGEKVFLECVQDMDHENMFWYRQDPGLGLRLIYFSYDVKMKEKGDIPEGYSVSREKKERFSLILESASTNQTSMYLCASSFGKGRGYTDTQYFGPGTRLTVL.

V is TRBV9 and J is TRBJ2-7; 9 nucleotides align to TRBD2. The CDR3 totals 15 residues. V gave up 4 bases and J gave up 6 bases; unmatched junction bases: 11. Germline CDR1 and CDR2: SGDLS and YYNGEE. CDR3 amino acids: CASSTSGTSTSEQYF. CDR3 nucleotide sequence: TGTGCCAGCAGCACCTCCGGGACTAGCACGAGCGAGCAGTACTTC. The whole variable domain, remainder taken from reference TRBV9 and TRBJ2-7, is DSGVTQTPKHLITATGQRVTLRCSPRSGDLSVYWYQQSLDQGLQFLIQYYNGEERAKGNILERFSAQQFPDLHSELNLSSLELGDSALYFCASSTSGTSTSEQYFGPGTRLTVT.

This clone was detected only a few times. The V call is TRBV28, the J call TRBJ1-5; TRBD1 is a possible D gene (5 bases). V lost 7 bases and J lost 5, with 18 bases in between. CDR1 is MDHEN, CDR2 SYDVKM, per germline. The CDR3 sequence is 15 residues long. DNA for the CDR3: TGTGCCAGCAACCCGACAGATGGGCTATATCAGCCCCAGCATTTT. Its protein product is CASNPTDGLYQPQHF.